This T cell receptor (beta chain) was sequenced during a study of T cells in Graves' hyperthyroidism and ophthalmopathy. Across the study: Before any treatment, at initial diagnosis, peripheral blood was collected. Study results and caveats: The majority of expanded thyroid clonotypes above 0.001 also appeared in blood.

Notes on this clonotype: The antigen is unknown.

In patients aged 18 to 65, hyperthyroidism was newly diagnosed, with duration under 2 months. Amplification targeted TCR beta CDR3 regions from RNA transcripts. Carried out on the TCR CDR3, a first-round RT-PCR used the HTBI primer set. TCRdb ran MiXCR on the multiplex PCR reads and lists one entry per CDR3 protein. The sample holds approximately 360,000 distinct CDR3 sequences, 20% to 30% seen once. Sequencing was carried out using blood. This receptor was obtained from a man between 50 and 59 years old with Graves' hyperthyroidism.

The CDR3 coding sequence is TGTGCCAGCAGCTGGGGACAGGCTGGCACCGGGGAGCTGTTTTTT. The encoded protein is CASSWGQAGTGELFF. This chain uses TRBV5-4 with TRBJ2-2, with TRBD1 matching over 8 bases. V dropped 3 bases and J dropped 4; count of bases not matched to a gene: 5. CDR3 length equals 15 residues. The germline V gene encodes CDR1 SGHNT and CDR2 YYREEE (reference sequence).